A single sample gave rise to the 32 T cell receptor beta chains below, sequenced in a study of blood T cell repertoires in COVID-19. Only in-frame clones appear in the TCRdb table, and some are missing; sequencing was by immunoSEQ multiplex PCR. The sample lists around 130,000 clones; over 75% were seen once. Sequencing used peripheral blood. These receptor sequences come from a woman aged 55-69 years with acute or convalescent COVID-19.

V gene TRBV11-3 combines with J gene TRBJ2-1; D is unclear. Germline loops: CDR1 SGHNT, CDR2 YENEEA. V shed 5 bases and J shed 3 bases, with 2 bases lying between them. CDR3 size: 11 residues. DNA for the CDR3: TGTGCCAGCAGCCACTACAATGAGCAGTTCTTC. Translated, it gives CASSHYNEQFF. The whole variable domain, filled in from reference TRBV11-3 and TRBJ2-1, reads EAGVVQSPRYKIIEKKQPVAFWCNPISGHNTLYWYLQNLGQGPELLIRYENEEAVDDSQLPKDRFSAERLKGVDSTLKIQPAELGDSAVYLCASSHYNEQFFGPGTRLTVL.

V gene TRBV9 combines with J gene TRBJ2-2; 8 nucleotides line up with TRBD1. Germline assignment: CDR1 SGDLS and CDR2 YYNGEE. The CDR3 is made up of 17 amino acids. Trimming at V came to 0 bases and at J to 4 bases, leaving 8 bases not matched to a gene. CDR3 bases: TGTGCCAGCAGCGTAGGCTCAGGGGGCGCAGGCACCGGGGAGCTGTTTTTT. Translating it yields CASSVGSGGAGTGELFF.

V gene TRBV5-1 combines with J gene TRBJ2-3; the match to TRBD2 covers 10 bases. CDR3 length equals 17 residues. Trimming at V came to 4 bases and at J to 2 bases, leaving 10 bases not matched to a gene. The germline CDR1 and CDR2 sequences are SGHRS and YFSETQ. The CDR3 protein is CASSPRVSGRSTDTQYF. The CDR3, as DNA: TGCGCCAGCAGCCCCCGAGTTAGCGGGAGGTCCACAGATACGCAGTATTTT.

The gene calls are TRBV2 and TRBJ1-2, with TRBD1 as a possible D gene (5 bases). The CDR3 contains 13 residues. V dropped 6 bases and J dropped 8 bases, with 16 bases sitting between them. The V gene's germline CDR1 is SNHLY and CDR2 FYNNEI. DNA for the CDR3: TGTGCCAGCAGGCGAACCTGGGGGGAAGGCTACACCTTC. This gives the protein CASRRTWGEGYTF.

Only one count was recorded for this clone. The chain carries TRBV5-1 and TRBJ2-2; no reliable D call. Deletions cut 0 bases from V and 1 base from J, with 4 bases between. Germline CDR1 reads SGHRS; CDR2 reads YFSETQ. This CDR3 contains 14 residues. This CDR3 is CASSLELNTGELFF. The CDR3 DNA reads TGCGCCAGCAGCTTGGAACTGAACACCGGGGAGCTGTTTTTT.

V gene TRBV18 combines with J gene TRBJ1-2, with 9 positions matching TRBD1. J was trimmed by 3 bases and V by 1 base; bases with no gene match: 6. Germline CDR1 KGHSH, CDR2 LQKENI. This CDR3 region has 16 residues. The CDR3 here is CASSPLGQGLDYGYTF. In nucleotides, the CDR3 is TGTGCCAGCTCACCACTCGGACAGGGGCTCGACTATGGCTACACCTTC.

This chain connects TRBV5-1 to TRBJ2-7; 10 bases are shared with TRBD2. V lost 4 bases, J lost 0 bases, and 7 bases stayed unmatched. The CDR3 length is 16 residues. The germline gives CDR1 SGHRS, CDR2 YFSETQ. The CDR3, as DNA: TGCGCCAGCAGCCCAGCTAGCGGGGGACTCTCCTACGAGCAGTACTTC. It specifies CASSPASGGLSYEQYF.

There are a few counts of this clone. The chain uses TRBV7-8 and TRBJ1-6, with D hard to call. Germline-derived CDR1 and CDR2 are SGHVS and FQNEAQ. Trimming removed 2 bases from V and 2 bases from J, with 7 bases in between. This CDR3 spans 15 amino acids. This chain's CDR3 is CASSLQATYNSPLHF. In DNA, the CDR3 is TGTGCCAGCAGCTTACAGGCCACCTATAATTCACCCCTCCACTTT.

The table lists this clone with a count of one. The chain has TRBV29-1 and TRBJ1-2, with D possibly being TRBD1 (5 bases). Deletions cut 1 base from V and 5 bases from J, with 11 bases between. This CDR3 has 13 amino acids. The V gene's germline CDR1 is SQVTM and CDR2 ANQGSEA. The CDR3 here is CSVEGGGLYGYTF. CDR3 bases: TGCAGCGTTGAAGGGGGCGGCCTTTATGGCTACACCTTC. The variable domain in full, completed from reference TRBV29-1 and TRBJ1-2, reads SAVISQKPSRDICQRGTSLTIQCQVDSQVTMMFWYRQQPGQSLTLIATANQGSEATYESGFVIDKFPISRPNLTFSTLTVSNMSPEDSSIYLCSVEGGGLYGYTFGSGTRLTVV.

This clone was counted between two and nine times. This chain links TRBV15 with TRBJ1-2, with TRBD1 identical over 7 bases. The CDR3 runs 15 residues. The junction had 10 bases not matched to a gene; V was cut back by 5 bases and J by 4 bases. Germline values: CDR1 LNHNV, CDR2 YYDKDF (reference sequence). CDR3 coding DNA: TGTGCCACCAGCCCCAGGGGGAACACTCTCTATGGCTACACCTTC. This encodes CATSPRGNTLYGYTF.

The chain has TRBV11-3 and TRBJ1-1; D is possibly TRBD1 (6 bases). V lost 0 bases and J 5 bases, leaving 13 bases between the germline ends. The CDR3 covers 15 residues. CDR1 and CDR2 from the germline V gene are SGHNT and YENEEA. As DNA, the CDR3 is TGTGCCAGCAGCTTAGAGGGCGGGGGCCGGACTGAAGCTTTCTTT. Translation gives CASSLEGGGRTEAFF.

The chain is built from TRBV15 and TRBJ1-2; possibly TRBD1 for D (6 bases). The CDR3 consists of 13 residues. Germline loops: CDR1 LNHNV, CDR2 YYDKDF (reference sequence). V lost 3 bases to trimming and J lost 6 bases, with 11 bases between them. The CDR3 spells CATSRPRGDGYTF. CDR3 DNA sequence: TGTGCCACCAGCAGGCCCAGGGGTGATGGCTACACCTTC.

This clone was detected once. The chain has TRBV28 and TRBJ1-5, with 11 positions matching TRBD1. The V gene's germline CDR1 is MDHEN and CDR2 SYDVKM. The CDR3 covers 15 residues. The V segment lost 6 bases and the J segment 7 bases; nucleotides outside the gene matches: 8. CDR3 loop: CASRGTGGGGQPQHF. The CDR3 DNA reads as TGTGCCAGCAGGGGGACAGGGGGGGGAGGACAGCCCCAGCATTTT.

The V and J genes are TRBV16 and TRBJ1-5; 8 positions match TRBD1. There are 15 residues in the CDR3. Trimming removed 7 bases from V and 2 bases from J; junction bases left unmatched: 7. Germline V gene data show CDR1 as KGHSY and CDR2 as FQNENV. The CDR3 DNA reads TGTGCCAGCATCGGACAGGGTGGTCGCAATCAGCCCCAGCATTTT. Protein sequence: CASIGQGGRNQPQHF. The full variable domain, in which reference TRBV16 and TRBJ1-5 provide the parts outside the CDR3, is GEEVAQTPKHLVRGEGQKAKLYCAPIKGHSYVFWYQQVLKNEFKFLISFQNENVFDETGMPKERFSAKCLPNSPCSLEIQATKLEDSAVYFCASIGQGGRNQPQHFGDGTRLSIL.

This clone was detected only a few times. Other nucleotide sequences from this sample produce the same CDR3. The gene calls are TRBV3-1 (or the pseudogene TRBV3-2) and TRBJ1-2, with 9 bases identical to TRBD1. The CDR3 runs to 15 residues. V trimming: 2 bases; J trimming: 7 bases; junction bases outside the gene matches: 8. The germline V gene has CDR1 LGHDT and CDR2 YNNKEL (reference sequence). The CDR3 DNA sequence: TGTGCCAGCAGCCAATCACACAGGGGGCAACTTGGCTACACCTTC. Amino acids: CASSQSHRGQLGYTF.

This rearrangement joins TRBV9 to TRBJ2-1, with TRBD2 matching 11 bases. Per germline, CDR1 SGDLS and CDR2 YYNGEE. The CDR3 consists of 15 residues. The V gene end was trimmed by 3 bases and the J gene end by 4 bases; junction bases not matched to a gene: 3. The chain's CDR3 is CASSDRTSGYNEQFF. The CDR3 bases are TGTGCCAGCAGCGATCGGACTAGCGGGTACAATGAGCAGTTCTTC. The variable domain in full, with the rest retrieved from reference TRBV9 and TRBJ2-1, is DSGVTQTPKHLITATGQRVTLRCSPRSGDLSVYWYQQSLDQGLQFLIQYYNGEERAKGNILERFSAQQFPDLHSELNLSSLELGDSALYFCASSDRTSGYNEQFFGPGTRLTVL.

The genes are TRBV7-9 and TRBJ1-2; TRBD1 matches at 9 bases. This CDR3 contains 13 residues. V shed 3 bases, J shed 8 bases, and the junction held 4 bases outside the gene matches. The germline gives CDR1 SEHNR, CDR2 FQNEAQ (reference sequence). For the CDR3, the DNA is TGTGCCAGCAGCTTTCGGGACAGGGAGGGCTACACCTTC. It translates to CASSFRDREGYTF.

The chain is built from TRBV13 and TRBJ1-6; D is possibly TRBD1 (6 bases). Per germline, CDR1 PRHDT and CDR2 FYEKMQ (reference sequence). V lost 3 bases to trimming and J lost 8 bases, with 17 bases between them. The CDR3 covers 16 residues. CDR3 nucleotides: TGTGCCAGCAGCTTCACAGGGACGGCTTTGTATTCACCCCTCCACTTT. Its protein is CASSFTGTALYSPLHF.

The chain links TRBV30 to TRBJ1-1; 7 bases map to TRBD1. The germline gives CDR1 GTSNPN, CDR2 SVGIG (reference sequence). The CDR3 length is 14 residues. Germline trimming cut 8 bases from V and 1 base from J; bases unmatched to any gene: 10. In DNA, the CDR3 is TGTGCCCTCCACATCACAGGGGCGAACACTGAAGCTTTCTTT. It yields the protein CALHITGANTEAFF.

The CDR3 protein is CASSLVTGGTEAFF. The CDR3 DNA reads as TGTGCCAGCAGCTTGGTGACAGGGGGGACTGAAGCTTTCTTT. The chain joins TRBV5-4 to TRBJ1-1; 9 nucleotides match TRBD1. V lost 0 bases, J lost 5 bases, and 2 bases stayed unmatched. CDR1 and CDR2 (germline): SGHNT, YYREEE (reference sequence). The CDR3 is made up of 14 amino acids.

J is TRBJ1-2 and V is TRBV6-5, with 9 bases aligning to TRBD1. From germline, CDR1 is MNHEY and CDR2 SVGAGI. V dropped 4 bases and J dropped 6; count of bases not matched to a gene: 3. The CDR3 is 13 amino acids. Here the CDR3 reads CASSLRTGDGYTF. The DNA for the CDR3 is TGTGCCAGCAGTTTACGGACAGGGGATGGCTACACCTTC.

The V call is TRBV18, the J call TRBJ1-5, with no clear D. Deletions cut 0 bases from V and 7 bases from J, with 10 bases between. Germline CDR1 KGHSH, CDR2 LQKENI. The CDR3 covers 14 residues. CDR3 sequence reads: CASSPPREEQPQHF. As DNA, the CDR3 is TGTGCCAGCTCACCACCGAGGGAGGAACAGCCCCAGCATTTT. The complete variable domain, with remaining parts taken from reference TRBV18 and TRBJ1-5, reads NAGVMQNPRHLVRRRGQEARLRCSPMKGHSHVYWYRQLPEEGLKFMVYLQKENIIDESGMPKERFSAEFPKEGPSILRIQQVVRGDSAAYFCASSPPREEQPQHFGDGTRLSIL.

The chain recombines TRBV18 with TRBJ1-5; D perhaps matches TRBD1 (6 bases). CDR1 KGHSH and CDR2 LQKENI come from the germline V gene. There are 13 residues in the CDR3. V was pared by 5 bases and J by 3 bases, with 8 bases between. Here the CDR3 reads CASSRDINQPQHF. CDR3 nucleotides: TGTGCCAGCTCAAGGGACATCAATCAGCCCCAGCATTTT.

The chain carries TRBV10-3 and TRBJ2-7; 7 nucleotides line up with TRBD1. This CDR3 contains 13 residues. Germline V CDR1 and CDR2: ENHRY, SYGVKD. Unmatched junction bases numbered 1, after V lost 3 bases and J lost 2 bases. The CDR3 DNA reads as TGTGCCATCAGTGACGGGACAGCCTACGAGCAGTACTTC. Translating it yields CAISDGTAYEQYF.

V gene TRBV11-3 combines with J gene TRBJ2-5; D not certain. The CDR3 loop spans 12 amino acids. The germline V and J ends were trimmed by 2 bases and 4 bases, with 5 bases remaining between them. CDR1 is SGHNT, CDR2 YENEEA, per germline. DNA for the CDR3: TGTGCCAGCAGCTTACTGAGAGAGACCCAGTACTTC. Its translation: CASSLLRETQYF.

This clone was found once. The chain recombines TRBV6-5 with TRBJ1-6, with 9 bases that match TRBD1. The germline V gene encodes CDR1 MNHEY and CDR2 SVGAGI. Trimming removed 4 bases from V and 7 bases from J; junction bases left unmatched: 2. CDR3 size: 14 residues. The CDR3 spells CASSSGQGNSPLHF. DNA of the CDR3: TGTGCCAGCAGTTCCGGACAGGGGAATTCACCCCTCCACTTT.

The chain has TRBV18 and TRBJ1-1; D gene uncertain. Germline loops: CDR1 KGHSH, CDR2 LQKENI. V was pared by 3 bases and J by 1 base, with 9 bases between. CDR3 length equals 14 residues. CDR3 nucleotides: TGTGCCAGCTCACCGGGGAGGCCGAACACTGAAGCTTTCTTT. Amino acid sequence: CASSPGRPNTEAFF.

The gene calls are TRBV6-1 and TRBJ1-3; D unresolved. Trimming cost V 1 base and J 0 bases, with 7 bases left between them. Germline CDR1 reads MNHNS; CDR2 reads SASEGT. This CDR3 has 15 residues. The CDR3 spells CASSEVSYSGNTIYF. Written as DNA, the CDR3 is TGTGCCAGCAGTGAAGTATCCTACTCTGGAAACACCATATATTTT.

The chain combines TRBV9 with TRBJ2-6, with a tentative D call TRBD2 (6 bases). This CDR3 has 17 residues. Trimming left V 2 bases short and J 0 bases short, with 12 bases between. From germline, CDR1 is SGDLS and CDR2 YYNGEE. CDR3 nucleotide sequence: TGTGCCAGCAGCGTGGGCGGGATAAGCTCTGGGGCCAACGTCCTGACTTTC. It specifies CASSVGGISSGANVLTF.

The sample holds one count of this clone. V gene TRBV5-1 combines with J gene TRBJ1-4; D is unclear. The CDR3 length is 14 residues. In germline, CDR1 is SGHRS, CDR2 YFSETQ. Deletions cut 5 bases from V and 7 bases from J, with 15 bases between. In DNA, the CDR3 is TGCGCCAGCAGTTACGGTGGCAGGCGTGAAAAACTGTTTTTT. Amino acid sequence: CASSYGGRREKLFF.

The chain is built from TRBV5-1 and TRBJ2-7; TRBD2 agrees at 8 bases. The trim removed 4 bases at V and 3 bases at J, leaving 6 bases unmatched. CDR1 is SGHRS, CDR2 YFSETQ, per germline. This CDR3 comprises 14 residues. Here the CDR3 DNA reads TGCGCCAGCAGCCCACTAGCGGCAAACTACGAGCAGTACTTC. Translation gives CASSPLAANYEQYF. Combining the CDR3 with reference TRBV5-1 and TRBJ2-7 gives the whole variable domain KAGVTQTPRYLIKTRGQQVTLSCSPISGHRSVSWYQQTPGQGLQFLFEYFSETQRNKGNFPGRFSGRQFSNSRSEMNVSTLELGDSALYLCASSPLAANYEQYFGPGTRLTVT.

The CDR3 DNA is TGTGCCAGTAGGGCGAGGGTAGAGTCACCCCTCCACTTT. Residues: CASRARVESPLHF. The chain is built from TRBV19 and TRBJ1-6; D not resolved. The CDR3 runs to 13 residues. Trimming removed 6 bases at V and 10 bases at J, with 13 bases between. The germline V gene has CDR1 LNHDA and CDR2 SQIVND (reference sequence).